These 14 T cell receptor beta chains were sequenced from one sample in a study of T-cell reconstitution after alpha-beta-depleted transplantation in children (TCRdb year 2016). Libraries were constructed by PCR. The listed sequencing device is Illumina HiSeq 2500. To normalize quantification of the TCRbeta repertoire, the TCR libraries were built with molecular barcoding that relied on unique molecular identifiers. TCRdb handled the public reads itself, with Q25 trimming in fastp and clone calling in MiXCR, and kept productive beta chains. All rows with the same CDR3 protein become a single entry with the most common DNA and genes. Present in this sample are approximately 32,000 distinct CDR3 sequences, over 6.5% of which were seen just once. 27% of the sample is in the top ten clones. Their specific antigens are unknown. Here is what the overall study found, with its caveats: About two months after transplant, the apparently early recovery of alphabetaT-cell counts reportedly depended on just several hundred clones that had expanded rapidly and came from non-depleted graft cells.

The time point label on this specimen signifies: day 60 (about 2 months) after transplantation. This sample's treatment or condition label indicates: allogeneic hematopoietic cell transplantation with graft depleted of TCRalphabeta T cells and CD19 B cells. This material consisted of peripheral blood, taken 60 days after TCRalphabeta/CD19-depleted stem cell transplant. These TCRs come from a child less than two years old who had a stem cell transplant for acute myeloid leukemia, so the T cells may come from the graft donor.

This clonotype was seen repeatedly, ten times or more. The chain has TRBV7-9 and TRBJ2-1; TRBD2 might be the D (6 bases). Deletions cut 4 bases from V and 0 bases from J, with 10 bases between. CDR1 SEHNR and CDR2 FQNEAQ come from the germline V gene (reference sequence). This CDR3 comprises 15 residues. This CDR3 reads CASSSGDLSYNEQFF. The CDR3, as DNA: TGTGCCAGCAGCTCGGGGGATCTCTCCTACAATGAGCAGTTCTTC.

At least ten counts were recorded for this clonotype. The genes are TRBV9 and TRBJ2-7, with D possibly being TRBD1 (5 bases). Germline CDR1 is SGDLS and CDR2 is YYNGEE. V lost 3 bases and J lost 4, with 5 bases in between. This CDR3 is built from 11 residues. The CDR3 loop reads CASSEGYEQYF. As DNA, the CDR3 is TGTGCCAGCAGCGAGGGGTACGAGCAGTACTTC.

This clonotype was recorded at least ten times. The genes are TRBV6-5 and TRBJ1-1; D is unresolved. The length of the CDR3 is 18 residues. The V end lost 6 bases, the J end lost 1 base, and 24 bases lay between the germline ends. The V gene's germline CDR1 is MNHEY and CDR2 SVGAGI. CDR3 protein: CASSLTPNYDGWNTEAFF. CDR3 nucleotide sequence: TGTGCCAGCAGCCTAACCCCAAACTACGACGGCTGGAACACTGAAGCTTTCTTT.

This clonotype came up many times. This chain uses TRBV7-9 with TRBJ1-1; 8 bases are a match to TRBD1. V lost 2 bases to trimming and J lost 4 bases; unmatched junction nucleotides: 12. Germline-derived CDR1 and CDR2 are SEHNR and FQNEAQ (reference sequence). The CDR3 sequence is 17 residues long. CDR3 nucleotide sequence: TGTGCCAGCAGCTTACCGGACCGACAGGGGCTTAGCACTGAAGCTTTCTTT. Its protein product is CASSLPDRQGLSTEAFF.

This clonotype was found many times. The chain combines TRBV12-3 or TRBV12-4 with TRBJ1-2; D gene unclear. The CDR3 sequence is 13 residues long. Trimming removed 5 bases at V and 3 bases at J, with 10 bases between. CDR3 loop: CASSPEVHYGYTF. Here the CDR3 DNA reads TGTGCCAGCAGTCCCGAGGTCCACTATGGCTACACCTTC.

This clonotype showed up many times. Compared with germline, one end of the junction differs, possibly owing to a read error. The chain recombines TRBV4-2 with TRBJ2-3, with 9 bases that match TRBD2. The CDR3 spans 15 residues. Germline CDR1 is LGHNA and CDR2 is YNFKEQ. The CDR3 here is CASSHGPTLAGDRDF. Here the CDR3 DNA reads TGTGCCAGCAGCCATGGTCCCACTTTAGCGGGAGATCGGGATTTT.

The table lists this clonotype with many counts. V and J are TRBV27 and TRBJ1-1; 8 bases align to TRBD1. The CDR3 runs to 14 residues. J was trimmed by 5 bases and V by 7 bases; bases with no gene match: 9. Germline lookup yields CDR1 MNHEY and CDR2 SMNVEV (reference sequence). CDR3 DNA sequence: TGTGCCAGCAAGAGGGGCCAGGGGGCGACTGAAGCTTTCTTT. Residues: CASKRGQGATEAFF.

This clonotype has a count of ten or more. V is TRBV7-9 and J is TRBJ2-7; D unresolved. The CDR3 runs to 12 residues. Looked up from germline, CDR1 is SEHNR and CDR2 is FQNEAQ (reference sequence). Between the trimmed V and J ends, which lost 2 bases and 5 bases, there was a span of 7 bases. The CDR3 reads CASSLIQNEQYF. For the CDR3, the DNA is TGTGCCAGCAGCTTAATCCAAAACGAGCAGTACTTC.

This clonotype was detected ten times or more. The rearrangement uses TRBV20-1 and TRBJ1-1; D call uncertain. The germline gives CDR1 DFQATT, CDR2 SNEGSKA (reference sequence). The V end was cut by 1 base, the J end by 2 bases, with 8 bases between. The CDR3 contains 13 residues. The CDR3 loop reads CSARGSDNTEAFF. The CDR3 DNA follows: TGCAGTGCTAGAGGGTCAGATAACACTGAAGCTTTCTTT.

This clonotype occurred many times. The V call is TRBV6-1, the J call TRBJ2-3, with no clear D. Germline-derived CDR1 and CDR2 are MNHNS and SASEGT. V was trimmed by 6 bases and J by 0 bases, leaving 13 bases between them. The CDR3 runs 15 residues. As DNA, the CDR3 is TGTGCCAGCAGCTCAGCGCTTTTTAGCACAGATACGCAGTATTTT. The encoded protein is CASSSALFSTDTQYF.

This clonotype was seen at least ten times. The chain's CDR3 is CASSQDRLGTSSYNEQFF. CDR3 DNA: TGCGCCAGCAGCCAAGATCGCCTCGGAACTAGCTCCTACAATGAGCAGTTCTTC. The rearrangement joins TRBV4-1 to TRBJ2-1, with TRBD2 as a possible D gene (5 bases). Germline V gene data show CDR1 as MGHRA and CDR2 as YSYEKL. This CDR3 comprises 18 residues. V was pared by 0 bases and J by 0 bases, with 15 bases between.

This clonotype has at least ten counts. This rearrangement joins TRBV2 to TRBJ2-7, with D unclear. Trimming cost V 7 bases and J 12 bases, with 7 bases left between them. The CDR3 length is 8 residues. CDR1 is SNHLY, CDR2 FYNNEI, per germline. The CDR3 region is CASKSGYF. CDR3 DNA sequence: TGTGCCAGCAAATCGGGGTACTTC.

This clonotype was detected ten times or more. The chain combines TRBV4-3 with TRBJ1-2; D might be TRBD1 (6 bases). The CDR3 runs to 16 residues. Trimming removed 4 bases from V and 4 bases from J, with 19 bases in between. The germline V gene encodes CDR1 LGHNA and CDR2 YSLEER. The CDR3 is CASSRAQGVLGYGYTF. CDR3 DNA: TGCGCCAGCAGCCGGGCACAGGGTGTATTGGGCTATGGCTACACCTTC.

This clonotype has ten or more counts. The chain uses TRBV6-5 and TRBJ2-1; 9 positions agree with TRBD2. CDR3 size: 16 residues. Germline-derived CDR1 and CDR2 are MNHEY and SVGAGI. The J segment lost 8 bases and the V segment lost 6 bases, leaving 14 bases of the junction unmatched. The CDR3 here is CASSPLAGPVRDEQFF. The CDR3 DNA reads as TGTGCCAGCAGCCCACTAGCGGGCCCCGTCCGGGATGAGCAGTTCTTC.